This TCR beta chain comes out of a study of graft-versus-host responses after intestinal transplantation. Study-level findings and limits: GvH clones occurred in recipient marrow; some first appeared in ileum or blood.

Sequencing was performed with immunoSEQ multiplex PCR; in TCRdb, only in-frame clones are kept and a portion is missing. The profile shows around 90,000 clones, roughly 92% of them singletons. Comments on this clone: The antigen remains unidentified.

With 1 base clipped from V and 7 bases from J, the junction kept 7 bases outside the gene matches. Per the germline V gene, CDR1 is KGHSH and CDR2 is LQKENI. The CDR3 consists of 14 residues. Sequenced material: unstimulated CD4+ T cells sorted from spleen or lymph node cells, taken before intestinal transplant. This clonotype originated in a human donor who received an intestinal transplant. The chain is built from TRBV18 and TRBJ2-7; the match to TRBD1 covers 7 bases. The DNA for the CDR3 is TGTGCCAGCTCACCACAGGGGGCCTCTAGTGAGCAGTACTTC. Translating it yields CASSPQGASSEQYF.